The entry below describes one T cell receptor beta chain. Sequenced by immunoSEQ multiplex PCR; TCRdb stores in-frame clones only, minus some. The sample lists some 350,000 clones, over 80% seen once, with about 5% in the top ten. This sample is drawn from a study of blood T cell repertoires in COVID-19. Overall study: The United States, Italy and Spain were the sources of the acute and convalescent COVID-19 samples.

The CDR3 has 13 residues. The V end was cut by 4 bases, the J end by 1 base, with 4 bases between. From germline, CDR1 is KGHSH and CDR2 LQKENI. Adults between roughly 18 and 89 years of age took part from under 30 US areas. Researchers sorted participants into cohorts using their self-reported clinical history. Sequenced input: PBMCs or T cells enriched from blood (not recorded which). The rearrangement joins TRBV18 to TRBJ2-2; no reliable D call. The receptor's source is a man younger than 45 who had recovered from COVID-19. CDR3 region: CASSRQNTGELFF. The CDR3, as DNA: TGTGCCAGCTCACGACAGAACACCGGGGAGCTGTTTTTT.